This TCR beta chain was obtained from a study of radiation and T cells in renal cell carcinoma. The repertoire was sequenced with immunoSEQ multiplex PCR; TCRdb's copy has only in-frame clones and lacks some. This table has roughly 160,000 clones, about 85% appearing once. Indicated time point: blood 4 weeks post-SBRT, at nephrectomy. Indicated treatment: 15 Gy SBRT to primary tumor, nephrectomy 4 weeks later. After SBRT, blood was collected at 2 and 4 weeks, plus baseline. Clear cell pathology was present in this patient's renal cell carcinoma. This CDR3 has 13 residues. V lost 7 bases to trimming and J lost 2 bases, with 11 bases between them. Germline V CDR1 and CDR2: SNHLY, FYNNEI.

The sequencing here drew on blood, taken from a patient whose treatment included radiotherapy and nephrectomy. The sequence was collected from a woman between 50 and 59 years old with renal cell carcinoma. The chain has TRBV2 and TRBJ2-5; D is ambiguous. The CDR3 protein is CASIRNRQETQYF. CDR3 DNA: TGTGCCAGCATCCGGAATAGGCAAGAGACCCAGTACTTC.